The 24 T cell receptor beta chains below all came from one sample that was sequenced in a study of CD8 T cells in ankylosing spondylitis. TCRdb reprocessed the 5' RACE reads with MiXCR, giving one entry per CDR3 protein. This table holds about 89,000 distinct CDR3 sequences, approximately 30% found once. The sequencing sample was made of blood, either unsorted or a sorted T cell fraction (not recorded which). These receptors were taken from a male donor with ankylosing spondylitis or in good health (not recorded which).

This clonotype has just a few counts. V is TRBV5-1 and J is TRBJ2-2; possible D gene TRBD1, 5 bases. Trimming shortened V by 0 bases and J by 6 bases, and 9 bases separated the two germline ends. Germline-derived CDR1 and CDR2 are SGHRS and YFSETQ. CDR3 length: 14 residues. CDR3 in amino acids: CASSLGGVAGELFF. Here the CDR3 DNA reads TGCGCCAGCAGCTTGGGGGGCGTCGCCGGGGAGCTGTTTTTT.

This clonotype was seen only a few times. The chain uses TRBV7-9 and TRBJ2-7, with TRBD2 matching 8 bases. Losses at the gene ends were 1 base for V and 3 bases for J; bases not matched to a gene: 8. Germline assignment: CDR1 SEHNR and CDR2 FQNEAQ (reference sequence). The CDR3 has 16 amino acids. DNA of the CDR3: TGTGCCAGCAGCTTAGGTCTAGCGGGTACACACTACGAGCAGTACTTC. It encodes CASSLGLAGTHYEQYF.

The chain couples TRBV5-1 to TRBJ2-2, with D perhaps matching TRBD1 (5 bases). Germline V gene data show CDR1 as SGHRS and CDR2 as YFSETQ. The V gene lost 2 bases and the J gene lost 8 bases, with 13 bases spanning the gap. The CDR3 length is 14 residues. CDR3: CASSLGAGAGELFF. CDR3 bases: TGCGCCAGCAGCTTAGGGGCCGGAGCAGGGGAGCTGTTTTTT. The full variable domain, rest sourced from reference TRBV5-1 and TRBJ2-2, is KAGVTQTPRYLIKTRGQQVTLSCSPISGHRSVSWYQQTPGQGLQFLFEYFSETQRNKGNFPGRFSGRQFSNSRSEMNVSTLELGDSALYLCASSLGAGAGELFFGEGSRLTVL.

This clonotype was counted between two and nine times. The V call is TRBV20-1, the J call TRBJ2-5; the D is unclear. Germline CDR1 is DFQATT and CDR2 is SNEGSKA (reference sequence). The CDR3 runs 15 residues. The germline V and J ends were trimmed by 0 bases and 1 base, with 12 bases remaining between them. CDR3 sequence: CSAREIPLGQETQYF. As DNA, the CDR3 is TGCAGTGCTAGAGAAATCCCGCTAGGCCAAGAGACCCAGTACTTC.

The chain is built from TRBV20-1 and TRBJ2-7; D gene unclear. V was shortened by 4 bases and J by 3 bases, with 10 bases between the two germline ends. The CDR3 is made up of 12 amino acids. Germline CDR1 and CDR2: DFQATT and SNEGSKA (reference sequence). The CDR3 coding sequence is TGCAGTGCTACCCTCACTCTCTACGAGCAGTACGTC. This encodes CSATLTLYEQYV.

This clonotype showed up just a few times. The chain employs TRBV7-2 and TRBJ2-3, with 7 positions matching TRBD2. V was clipped by 5 bases and J by 6 bases; unmatched bases: 5. This CDR3 region has 13 residues. CDR1 and CDR2 from the germline V gene are SGHTA and FQGNSA. CDR3 sequence (DNA): TGTGCCAGCAGCCCCGCCGGGAGGGATACGCAGTATTTT. This sequence encodes CASSPAGRDTQYF.

V and J are TRBV9 and TRBJ2-1; D assignment may be TRBD1 or TRBD2 (5 bases each). Trimming removed 4 bases from V and 9 bases from J, with 20 bases in between. The CDR3 is 15 residues long. Germline CDR1 is SGDLS and CDR2 is YYNGEE. The CDR3 loop is CASSLRGPTEGEQFF. The CDR3 DNA reads TGTGCCAGCAGCCTCCGGGGCCCTACTGAGGGTGAGCAGTTCTTC. Full variable domain (missing parts from reference TRBV9 and TRBJ2-1): DSGVTQTPKHLITATGQRVTLRCSPRSGDLSVYWYQQSLDQGLQFLIQYYNGEERAKGNILERFSAQQFPDLHSELNLSSLELGDSALYFCASSLRGPTEGEQFFGPGTRLTVL.

This sequence joins TRBV20-1 and TRBJ2-7; D remains unclear. The CDR3 is 11 amino acids. Trimming took off 4 bases at V and 5 bases at J, with 9 bases between the two ends. Germline lookup yields CDR1 DFQATT and CDR2 SNEGSKA (reference sequence). CDR3 amino acids: CSATRRDEQYF. CDR3 DNA: TGCAGTGCTACCCGGCGTGACGAGCAGTACTTC.

This clonotype turned up a few times. The rearrangement links TRBV5-1 to TRBJ2-2; 7 nucleotides agree with TRBD1. Germline V gene lookup returns CDR1 SGHRS and CDR2 YFSETQ. The CDR3 consists of 14 residues. V trimming: 0 bases; J trimming: 7 bases; junction bases outside the gene matches: 3. DNA of the CDR3: TGCGCCAGCAGCTTGGACAGGGGCCGCGGGGAGCTGTTTTTT. This gives the protein CASSLDRGRGELFF. The full variable domain, in which reference TRBV5-1 and TRBJ2-2 provide the parts outside the CDR3, is KAGVTQTPRYLIKTRGQQVTLSCSPISGHRSVSWYQQTPGQGLQFLFEYFSETQRNKGNFPGRFSGRQFSNSRSEMNVSTLELGDSALYLCASSLDRGRGELFFGEGSRLTVL.

This clonotype was picked up a small number of times. The chain couples TRBV20-1 to TRBJ2-1; D is undetermined. The CDR3 length is 14 residues. V was cut by 3 bases and J by 7 bases, with 16 bases left in between. CDR1 and CDR2 (germline): DFQATT, SNEGSKA (reference sequence). The CDR3 spells CSASRVRSTNEQFF. CDR3 in DNA: TGCAGTGCTAGTAGGGTCAGGAGCACAAATGAGCAGTTCTTC.

The chain recombines TRBV20-1 with TRBJ2-5; a weak D match, TRBD2 (5 bases). The CDR3 has 14 residues. Germline V gene lookup returns CDR1 DFQATT and CDR2 SNEGSKA (reference sequence). The V gene lost 0 bases and the J gene lost 9 bases, with 17 bases spanning the gap. The CDR3 reads CSARDLGVQWAQYF. CDR3 nucleotides: TGCAGTGCTAGAGATCTCGGGGTGCAGTGGGCCCAGTACTTC.

This clonotype was recorded a few times. The gene calls are TRBV9 and TRBJ2-5; TRBD1 agrees at 8 bases. The CDR3 runs to 18 residues. Germline-derived CDR1 and CDR2 are SGDLS and YYNGEE. J was trimmed by 5 bases and V by 0 bases; bases with no gene match: 15. The CDR3 protein is CASSVVPGTGIAGETQYF. The CDR3 coding sequence is TGTGCCAGCAGCGTAGTTCCCGGGACAGGCATAGCAGGGGAGACCCAGTACTTC.

J is TRBJ1-5 and V is TRBV27; D is uncertain. The CDR3 consists of 13 residues. Trimming left V 2 bases short and J 7 bases short, with 9 bases between. Germline V gives CDR1 MNHEY, CDR2 SMNVEV (reference sequence). The CDR3 DNA sequence: TGTGCCAGCAGTTTAGGGGTGGGGCAGCCCCAGCATTTT. Its translation is CASSLGVGQPQHF.

About this clonotype itself: A read error may produce the germline difference seen at one junction end. This chain connects TRBV20-1 to TRBJ2-7, with 8 bases identical to TRBD2. CDR1 is DFQATT, CDR2 SNEGSKA, per germline (reference sequence). This CDR3 has 13 amino acids. CDR3 nucleotide sequence: TGCGGTGCTAGTTTGTCGGGAGGGAGAGAGCAGTACTTC. As protein: CGASLSGGREQYF.

The table lists this clonotype with many counts. The rearrangement uses TRBV20-1 and TRBJ1-1, with TRBD1 identical over 8 bases. The V segment lost 0 bases and the J segment 4 bases; nucleotides outside the gene matches: 7. This CDR3 spans 15 amino acids. Germline values: CDR1 DFQATT, CDR2 SNEGSKA (reference sequence). CDR3 sequence reads: CSARDWRQGATEAFF. CDR3 nucleotides: TGCAGTGCTAGAGATTGGCGGCAGGGGGCCACTGAAGCTTTCTTT.

This clonotype was seen a few times. This chain uses TRBV27 with TRBJ1-1; a weak D match, TRBD1 (5 bases). Germline lookup yields CDR1 MNHEY and CDR2 SMNVEV (reference sequence). The CDR3 length is 12 residues. The V end lost 6 bases, the J end lost 5 bases, and 10 bases lay between the germline ends. Here the CDR3 reads CASRQGGTEAFF. CDR3 nucleotides: TGTGCCAGCAGGCAGGGAGGAACTGAAGCTTTCTTT.

This chain links TRBV20-1 with TRBJ2-5; 7 nucleotides line up with TRBD2. This CDR3 region has 15 residues. The V and J ends lost 6 bases and 0 bases, in that order; junction bases with no gene match: 10. Germline CDR1 is DFQATT and CDR2 is SNEGSKA (reference sequence). The CDR3 region is CSAILATPYQETQYF. CDR3 coding DNA: TGCAGTGCGATACTAGCGACCCCCTACCAAGAGACCCAGTACTTC.

The chain couples TRBV7-9 to TRBJ1-1; TRBD1 agrees at 9 bases. V shed 5 bases, J shed 1 base, and the junction held 5 bases outside the gene matches. The CDR3 runs to 15 residues. Germline V lookup: CDR1 SEHNR, CDR2 FQNEAQ (reference sequence). The CDR3, as DNA: TGTGCCAGCAGCCCTACAGGGGGCCCGAACACTGAAGCTTTCTTT. Its protein product is CASSPTGGPNTEAFF.

The chain uses TRBV5-1 and TRBJ2-2, with D possibly TRBD1 on 6 matching bases. In germline, CDR1 is SGHRS, CDR2 YFSETQ. Trimming shortened V by 4 bases and J by 7 bases, and 14 bases separated the two germline ends. This CDR3 has 14 amino acids. This chain's CDR3 is CASSRTGQSGELFF. The DNA of the CDR3 is TGCGCCAGCAGCCGGACCGGACAGAGCGGGGAGCTGTTTTTT.

This clonotype was counted ten times or more. The chain carries TRBV6-6 and TRBJ1-2, with 7 bases lining up with TRBD1. Germline values: CDR1 MNHNY, CDR2 SVGAGI (reference sequence). The length of the CDR3 is 12 residues. V was pared by 6 bases and J by 4 bases, with 2 bases of the junction left unmatched. The CDR3 here is CASRQGLYGYTF. CDR3 bases: TGTGCCAGCAGACAGGGGCTCTATGGCTACACCTTC.

This clonotype was counted between two and nine times. The chain uses TRBV10-3 and TRBJ2-2; D is uncertain. With 5 bases removed from V and 6 bases from J, the gap between germline ends came to 7 bases. Per the germline V gene, CDR1 is ENHRY and CDR2 is SYGVKD. The CDR3 covers 12 residues. The chain's CDR3 is CAISPASGELFF. The CDR3 DNA is TGTGCCATCAGTCCAGCTTCCGGGGAGCTGTTTTTT.

The chain couples TRBV20-1 to TRBJ2-2; a weak D match, TRBD1 (5 bases). This CDR3 is 14 amino acids long. Trimming removed 3 bases at V and 1 base at J, with 9 bases between. Germline V gene lookup returns CDR1 DFQATT and CDR2 SNEGSKA (reference sequence). The CDR3 bases are TGCAGTGCTAGCGGACACAAGAACACCGGGGAGCTGTTTTTT. Amino acids: CSASGHKNTGELFF.

The chain couples TRBV29-1 to TRBJ2-4; possibly TRBD1 for D (6 bases). The CDR3 extends over 11 amino acids. Looked up from germline, CDR1 is SQVTM and CDR2 is ANQGSEA. Deletions cut 0 bases from V and 13 bases from J, with 10 bases between. The CDR3 bases are TGCAGCGTTGAAGAAACAGGGATACAGTACTTC. Protein product: CSVEETGIQYF.

This clonotype was recorded a few times. The chain has TRBV20-1 and TRBJ2-1; 15 bases fit TRBD2. Germline values: CDR1 DFQATT, CDR2 SNEGSKA (reference sequence). The junction had 10 bases not matched to a gene; V was cut back by 6 bases and J by 10 bases. The CDR3 runs 15 residues. The CDR3 region is CSAEAGTSGGREQFF. The CDR3 DNA reads as TGCAGTGCAGAAGCCGGGACTAGCGGGGGGAGAGAGCAGTTCTTC.